This entry lists 25 T cell receptor beta chains sequenced from one sample in a study of T cells in Graves' hyperthyroidism and ophthalmopathy. Template material for amplifying TCR beta CDR3 regions consisted of RNA transcripts. A set of HTBI primers served as the primers for a first-round RT-PCR of the TCR CDR3. A single record per CDR3 protein comes from TCRdb applying MiXCR to the multiplex PCR reads. This sample has approximately 400,000 distinct CDR3 sequences, with more than 14% found just once. The sequencing sample was made of blood. Source of these receptors: a woman aged 25 to 39 with Graves' ophthalmopathy.

This clonotype was seen many times. The chain joins TRBV11-2 to TRBJ2-5, with D tentatively TRBD2 (5 bases). The CDR3 loop spans 17 amino acids. CDR1 SGHAT and CDR2 FQNNGV come from the germline V gene. V was trimmed by 0 bases and J by 5 bases, leaving 19 bases between them. As DNA, the CDR3 is TGTGCCAGCAGCTTAGATTTGAGGACTCCCTTCGAGGAGACCCAGTACTTC. Protein product: CASSLDLRTPFEETQYF.

This clonotype was counted ten times or more. The chain combines TRBV19 with TRBJ2-7; TRBD2 matches at 12 bases. Germline-derived CDR1 and CDR2 are LNHDA and SQIVND (reference sequence). The length of the CDR3 is 13 residues. V was pared by 5 bases and J by 7 bases, with 3 bases of the junction left unmatched. CDR3 loop: CASSAGTSGEQYF. The CDR3 nucleotides are TGTGCCAGTAGTGCTGGGACTAGCGGGGAGCAGTACTTC.

This clonotype was recorded many times. The V gene is TRBV2, the J gene TRBJ2-5; 10 bases are shared with TRBD2. The CDR3 is made up of 18 amino acids. With V trimmed by 10 bases and J by 4 bases, 21 bases remained unmatched. Germline V gene sequence: CDR1 SNHLY, CDR2 FYNNEI. Here the CDR3 reads CATKQRLRVAGGSETQYF. DNA of the CDR3: TGTGCCACAAAGCAGCGACTGAGGGTAGCGGGGGGTTCAGAGACCCAGTACTTC.

This clonotype showed up many times. This chain connects TRBV30 to TRBJ2-5; maybe TRBD2 (7 bases). The CDR3 runs 14 residues. The germline V gene has CDR1 GTSNPN and CDR2 SVGIG (reference sequence). The ends were cut back, 0 bases at V and 7 bases at J, with 15 bases in the middle. The CDR3 is CAWSVAGAPGTQYF. The DNA of the CDR3 is TGTGCCTGGAGTGTGGCGGGGGCCCCGGGGACCCAGTACTTC.

This clonotype has at least ten counts. The chain couples TRBV7-9 to TRBJ2-7, with 7 positions matching TRBD2. The CDR3 is made up of 14 amino acids. Trimming at V came to 4 bases and at J to 6 bases, leaving 9 bases not matched to a gene. Germline V lookup: CDR1 SEHNR, CDR2 FQNEAQ (reference sequence). The chain's CDR3 is CASSSSGTIAEQYF. As DNA, the CDR3 is TGTGCCAGCAGCTCCTCCGGGACTATAGCCGAGCAGTACTTC.

This clonotype was observed many times. This rearrangement joins TRBV27 to TRBJ1-1; weak D call: TRBD1 (6 bases). CDR1 MNHEY and CDR2 SMNVEV come from the germline V gene (reference sequence). V lost 5 bases and J 1 base, leaving 11 bases between the germline ends. This CDR3 comprises 14 residues. This chain's CDR3 is CASSDRLQNTEAFF. CDR3 DNA: TGTGCCAGCAGTGACAGGCTTCAGAACACTGAAGCTTTCTTT.

This clonotype was detected many times. The chain's CDR3 is CASSPYPSTLSNQPQHF. As DNA, the CDR3 is TGTGCCAGCAGTCCCTATCCCTCGACACTCTCTAATCAGCCCCAGCATTTT. The J gene is TRBJ1-5, the V gene TRBV27, with no clear D. The CDR3 consists of 17 residues. Germline assignment: CDR1 MNHEY and CDR2 SMNVEV (reference sequence). Trimming removed 5 bases from V and 4 bases from J, with 21 bases in between.

This clonotype was counted only a few times. CDR3 sequence (DNA): TGTGCCAGCAGCTTAGTCCGAGGAAGCACAGATACGCAGTATTTT. Amino acids: CASSLVRGSTDTQYF. The V and J genes are TRBV7-6 and TRBJ2-3; no reliable D call. CDR3 length equals 15 residues. V lost 1 base, J lost 0 bases, and 8 bases lay in between. Germline lookup yields CDR1 SGHVS and CDR2 FNYEAQ.

This clonotype occurred many times. DNA for the CDR3: TGCGCCAGCAGCCAATTCATGGACGGAAGCAATGAGCAGTTCTTC. Translated, it gives CASSQFMDGSNEQFF. The V and J genes are TRBV4-1 and TRBJ2-1; D ambiguous. V lost 2 bases and J 6 bases, leaving 14 bases between the germline ends. The CDR3 has 15 amino acids. CDR1 and CDR2 from the germline V gene are MGHRA and YSYEKL.

This clonotype occurred many times. This chain uses TRBV7-9 with TRBJ2-3; D may be TRBD1 or TRBD2 (5 bases each). V was trimmed by 5 bases and J by 2 bases, leaving 14 bases between them. CDR1 and CDR2 from the germline V gene are SEHNR and FQNEAQ (reference sequence). This CDR3 has 15 residues. The CDR3 region is CASSLERGSTDTQYF. CDR3 DNA: TGTGCCAGCAGCCTAGAGAGGGGTTCCACAGATACGCAGTATTTT.

This clonotype was seen repeatedly, ten times or more. V and J are TRBV2 and TRBJ1-2; D might be TRBD1 (5 bases). Trimming removed 9 bases from V and 1 base from J, with 12 bases in between. Per germline, CDR1 SNHLY and CDR2 FYNNEI. This CDR3 region has 13 residues. The CDR3 coding sequence is TGTGCCAGTGGGGGGGACCATAACTATGGCTACACCTTC. Amino acid sequence: CASGGDHNYGYTF.

There are many counts of this clonotype. The chain carries TRBV5-4 and TRBJ2-7; D is uncertain. The CDR3 covers 15 residues. V was clipped by 4 bases and J by 2 bases, with 16 bases between them. CDR1 is SGHNT, CDR2 YYREEE, per germline (reference sequence). CDR3 sequence reads: CASSPIYGTAYEQYF. CDR3 in DNA: TGTGCCAGCAGCCCTATCTACGGAACGGCCTACGAGCAGTACTTC.

On this clonotype: A read error is possible here, since a much larger clone lies one base away. CDR3 nucleotides: TGTGCCCGCCAACATGTGGGGGGAGGGGTCGATGGAGATACGCAGTATTTT. This translates into CARQHVGGGVDGDTQYF. The chain has TRBV6-1 and TRBJ2-3; 7 positions agree with TRBD2. This CDR3 has 17 amino acids. Trimming at V came to 11 bases and at J to 5 bases, leaving 22 bases not matched to a gene. Germline assignment: CDR1 MNHNS and CDR2 SASEGT.

The count of this clonotype is one. Just one base apart from a much larger clone, this may be a read error. The genes are TRBV12-3 or TRBV12-4 and TRBJ1-1; TRBD1 might be the D (6 bases). The ends were cut back, 10 bases at V and 0 bases at J, with 15 bases in the middle. The CDR3 is made up of 14 amino acids. CDR3 DNA: TGTGCCATCAGGGCGACAGGTCTGAACACTGAAGCTTTCTTT. Residues: CAIRATGLNTEAFF.

This chain uses TRBV19 with TRBJ2-1; a possible D gene is TRBD1 (6 bases). Trimming cost V 6 bases and J 4 bases, with 13 bases left between them. This CDR3 has 14 amino acids. Germline V CDR1 and CDR2: LNHDA, SQIVND (reference sequence). The CDR3 here is CASSRTVTYNEQFF. The DNA for the CDR3 is TGTGCCAGTAGCCGGACAGTTACATACAATGAGCAGTTCTTC.

With regard to this clonotype: A single base separates this from a much larger clone, so it may be a read error. This chain joins TRBV3-1 and TRBJ1-2; maybe TRBD1 (5 bases). The CDR3 length is 14 residues. Germline CDR1 is LGHDT and CDR2 is YNNKEL (reference sequence). The V end lost 1 base, the J end lost 10 bases, and 16 bases lay between the germline ends. In DNA, the CDR3 is TGTGCCAGCAGCCAAGGGAGACAGAGGAGGGACTACACCTTC. It encodes CASSQGRQRRDYTF.

A few counts support this clonotype. The chain joins TRBV7-2 to TRBJ2-7; 8 nucleotides line up with TRBD2. The germline CDR1 and CDR2 sequences are SGHTA and FQGNSA. This CDR3 is built from 15 residues. V was clipped by 7 bases and J by 2 bases; unmatched bases: 10. CDR3 sequence reads: CASINSGGSPYEQYF. The CDR3 DNA follows: TGTGCCAGCATCAACAGCGGGGGTAGCCCCTACGAGCAGTACTTC.

The sample holds many counts of this clonotype. The chain has TRBV30 and TRBJ2-2; 7 bases fit TRBD1. Trimming cost V 2 bases and J 7 bases; bases outside gene matches: 10. The CDR3 is made up of 15 amino acids. Germline V lookup: CDR1 GTSNPN, CDR2 SVGIG (reference sequence). CDR3 sequence: CAWSLADRAVGELFF. CDR3 bases: TGTGCCTGGAGTTTGGCCGACAGGGCGGTCGGGGAGCTGTTTTTT.

The V call is TRBV28, the J call TRBJ1-4, with D maybe TRBD1 (5 bases). This CDR3 region has 14 residues. CDR1 and CDR2 from the germline V gene are MDHEN and SYDVKM. V dropped 7 bases and J dropped 8 bases, with 17 bases sitting between them. The CDR3 bases are TGTGCCAGCACCCAGACAGACTTTCGGGAAAAACTGTTTTTT. It is translated as CASTQTDFREKLFF. The full variable domain, completed using reference TRBV28 and TRBJ1-4, is DVKVTQSSRYLVKRTGEKVFLECVQDMDHENMFWYRQDPGLGLRLIYFSYDVKMKEKGDIPEGYSVSREKKERFSLILESASTNQTSMYLCASTQTDFREKLFFGSGTQLSVL.

This clonotype has ten or more counts. The chain is built from TRBV5-1 and TRBJ2-1, with a possible D match to TRBD1 (6 bases). The ends were cut back, 1 base at V and 9 bases at J, with 8 bases in the middle. CDR1 is SGHRS and CDR2 is YFSETQ in the germline V gene. This CDR3 spans 12 amino acids. The CDR3 region is CASSLTGIEQFF. CDR3 nucleotide sequence: TGCGCCAGCAGCTTGACAGGGATTGAGCAGTTCTTC.

This clonotype was observed many times. The rearrangement links TRBV7-2 to TRBJ1-5, with D unresolved. V shed 8 bases and J shed 3 bases, with 5 bases lying between them. The CDR3 loop spans 11 amino acids. CDR1 is SGHTA and CDR2 is FQGNSA in the germline V gene. The CDR3 region is CASGNNQPQHF. CDR3 DNA sequence: TGTGCCAGCGGGAACAATCAGCCCCAGCATTTT.

The genes are TRBV2 and TRBJ1-4; no definite D call. The CDR3 is 14 residues long. Germline CDR1 reads SNHLY; CDR2 reads FYNNEI. Trimming removed 3 bases from V and 5 bases from J, with 10 bases in between. The CDR3 DNA is TGTGCCAGCAGTGAGGTTTCCCGAAATGAAAAACTGTTTTTT. This sequence encodes CASSEVSRNEKLFF.

In this sample, this clonotype turned up a few times. The chain has TRBV7-2 and TRBJ1-1; perhaps TRBD1 as D (6 bases). Germline V gene sequence: CDR1 SGHTA, CDR2 FQGNSA. The CDR3 covers 18 residues. Trimming removed 1 base at V and 4 bases at J, with 22 bases between. The CDR3 coding sequence is TGTGCCAGCAGCTTAGTTGGCGGGGGAGGGGGGGTTGTCACTGAAGCTTTCTTT. Its protein product is CASSLVGGGGGVVTEAFF.

This clonotype has a count of ten or more. The rearrangement uses TRBV5-1 and TRBJ1-1; the match to TRBD1 covers 8 bases. The CDR3 covers 16 residues. Trimming at V came to 4 bases and at J to 5 bases, leaving 13 bases not matched to a gene. Germline V gene lookup returns CDR1 SGHRS and CDR2 YFSETQ. The CDR3 bases are TGCGCCAGCAGCCAGCGGACAGGGAATATGGGTACTGAAGCTTTCTTT. This translates into CASSQRTGNMGTEAFF.

The chain has TRBV14 and TRBJ2-3; 11 bases agree with TRBD2. There are 15 residues in the CDR3. Looked up from germline, CDR1 is SGHDN and CDR2 is FVKESK. V was clipped by 4 bases and J by 2 bases; unmatched bases: 2. The DNA for the CDR3 is TGTGCCAGCAGCCTGACTAGCGGGAACACAGATACGCAGTATTTT. Protein product: CASSLTSGNTDTQYF.